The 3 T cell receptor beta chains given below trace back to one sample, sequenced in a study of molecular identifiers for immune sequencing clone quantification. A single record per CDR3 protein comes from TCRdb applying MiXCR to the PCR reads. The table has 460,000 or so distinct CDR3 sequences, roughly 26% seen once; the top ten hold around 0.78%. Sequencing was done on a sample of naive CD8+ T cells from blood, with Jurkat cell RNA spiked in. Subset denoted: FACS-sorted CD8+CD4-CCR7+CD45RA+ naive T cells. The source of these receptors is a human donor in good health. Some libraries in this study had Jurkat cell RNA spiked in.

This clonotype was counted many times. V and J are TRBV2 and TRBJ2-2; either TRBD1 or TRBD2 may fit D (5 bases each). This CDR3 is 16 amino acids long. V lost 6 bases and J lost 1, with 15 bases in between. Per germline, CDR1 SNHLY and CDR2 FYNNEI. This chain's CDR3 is CASSPGRGRNTGELFF. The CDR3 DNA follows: TGTGCCAGCAGCCCCGGACGGGGCCGGAACACCGGGGAGCTGTTTTTT.

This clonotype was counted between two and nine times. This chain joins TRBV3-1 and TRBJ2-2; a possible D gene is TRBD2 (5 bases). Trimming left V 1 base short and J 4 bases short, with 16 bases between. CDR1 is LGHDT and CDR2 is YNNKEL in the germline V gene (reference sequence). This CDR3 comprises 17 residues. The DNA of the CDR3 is TGTGCCAGCAGCCAAGTCGGGTACGGGGTCGTCACCGGGGAGCTGTTTTTT. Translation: CASSQVGYGVVTGELFF.

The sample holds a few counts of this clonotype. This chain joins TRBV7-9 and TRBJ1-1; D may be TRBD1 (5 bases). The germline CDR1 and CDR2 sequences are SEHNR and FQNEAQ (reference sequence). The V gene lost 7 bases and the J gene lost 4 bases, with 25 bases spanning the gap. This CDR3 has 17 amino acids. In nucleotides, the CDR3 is TGTGCCAGCATCAATGGGCGGCGGGGCTCCGTCGGCACTGAAGCTTTCTTT. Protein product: CASINGRRGSVGTEAFF.